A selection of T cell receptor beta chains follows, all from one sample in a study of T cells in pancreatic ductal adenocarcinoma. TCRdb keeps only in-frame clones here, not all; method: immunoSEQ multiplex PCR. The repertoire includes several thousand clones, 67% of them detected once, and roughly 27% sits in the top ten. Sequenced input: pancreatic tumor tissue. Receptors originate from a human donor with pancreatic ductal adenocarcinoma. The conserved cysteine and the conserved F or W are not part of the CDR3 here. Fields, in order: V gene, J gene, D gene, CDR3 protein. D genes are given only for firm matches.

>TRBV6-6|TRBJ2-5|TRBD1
ASTEGQLGETQY
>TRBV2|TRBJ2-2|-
ASTRSAGELF
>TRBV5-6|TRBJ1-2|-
ASSNWEGYGYT
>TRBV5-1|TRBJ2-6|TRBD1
ASRGQNSGANVLT
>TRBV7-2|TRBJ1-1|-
ASSLSGTMNTEAF
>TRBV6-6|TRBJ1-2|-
ASSSVQGYYGYT
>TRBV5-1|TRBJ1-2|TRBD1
ASSSTGVGGYT
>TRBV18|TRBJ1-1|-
ASSPLNPGSNTEAF
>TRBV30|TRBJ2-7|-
AWSGDSYEQY
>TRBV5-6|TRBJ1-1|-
ASSLVGVGRDTEAF
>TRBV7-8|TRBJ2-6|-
ASSLVILAGFSSGANVLT
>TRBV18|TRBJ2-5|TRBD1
ASSPATGGETQY
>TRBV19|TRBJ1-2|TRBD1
ASSKPDRGSYGYT
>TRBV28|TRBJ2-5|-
ASSLWQGLQETQY
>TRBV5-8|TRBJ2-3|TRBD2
ASSHLGLADSTDTQY
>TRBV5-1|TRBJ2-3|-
ASSLEGLGAADTQY
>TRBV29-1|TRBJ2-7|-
SVGDTYEQY
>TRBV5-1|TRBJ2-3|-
ASSTDTYTDTQY
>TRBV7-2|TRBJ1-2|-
ASSTGGGSYGYT
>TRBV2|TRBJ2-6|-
ASQTGSSGANVLT
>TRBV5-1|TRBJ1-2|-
ASSLDVSSYGYT
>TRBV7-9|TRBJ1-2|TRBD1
ASSTTGYGYT
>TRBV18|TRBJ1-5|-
ASSPSNLWDHRQPQH
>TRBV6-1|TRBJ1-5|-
ASSEGTTSNQPQH
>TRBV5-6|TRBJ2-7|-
ASSLGVYEQY
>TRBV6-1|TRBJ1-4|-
ASRENGNEKLF
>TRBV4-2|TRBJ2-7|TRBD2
ASSQGLADAYEQY
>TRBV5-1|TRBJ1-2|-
ASSLGFQGRNYGYT
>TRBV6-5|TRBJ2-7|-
ASSTTGQTQY
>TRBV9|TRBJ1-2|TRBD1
ASSHGTANYGYT
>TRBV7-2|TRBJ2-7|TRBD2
ASSDLFNSAGGLSKQY
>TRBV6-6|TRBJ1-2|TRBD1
ASSYLDRESGYT
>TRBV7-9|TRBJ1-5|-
ASSPGGIGFKQPQH
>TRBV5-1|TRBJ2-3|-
ASSLDQPFTDTQY
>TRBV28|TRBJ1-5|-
ASSPDSNQPQH
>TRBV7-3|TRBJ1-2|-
ASIPLVNNYGYT
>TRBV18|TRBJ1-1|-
ASSSRANTEAF
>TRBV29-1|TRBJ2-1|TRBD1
SVDPGQGSNEQF
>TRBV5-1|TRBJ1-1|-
ASSLEASAEAF
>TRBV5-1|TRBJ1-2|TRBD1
ASSLAGGRGYT
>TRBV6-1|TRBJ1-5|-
ASSEAQGMSNQPQH
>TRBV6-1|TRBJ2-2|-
ASSLRSPGELF
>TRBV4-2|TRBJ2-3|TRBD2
ASSQTSGGGSDTQY
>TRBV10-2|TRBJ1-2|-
ASRTDSYGYT
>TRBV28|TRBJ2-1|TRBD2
ATQREGSYNEQF
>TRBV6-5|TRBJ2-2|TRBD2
ASSLAGHANTGELF
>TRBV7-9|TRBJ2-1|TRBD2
ASSEAGYNEQF
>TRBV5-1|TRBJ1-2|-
ASSLGSYGYT
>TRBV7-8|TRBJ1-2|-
ASSGQPNYGYT
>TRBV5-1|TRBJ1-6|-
ASSLSAVNSPLH
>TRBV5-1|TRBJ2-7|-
ASSLDTGYEQY